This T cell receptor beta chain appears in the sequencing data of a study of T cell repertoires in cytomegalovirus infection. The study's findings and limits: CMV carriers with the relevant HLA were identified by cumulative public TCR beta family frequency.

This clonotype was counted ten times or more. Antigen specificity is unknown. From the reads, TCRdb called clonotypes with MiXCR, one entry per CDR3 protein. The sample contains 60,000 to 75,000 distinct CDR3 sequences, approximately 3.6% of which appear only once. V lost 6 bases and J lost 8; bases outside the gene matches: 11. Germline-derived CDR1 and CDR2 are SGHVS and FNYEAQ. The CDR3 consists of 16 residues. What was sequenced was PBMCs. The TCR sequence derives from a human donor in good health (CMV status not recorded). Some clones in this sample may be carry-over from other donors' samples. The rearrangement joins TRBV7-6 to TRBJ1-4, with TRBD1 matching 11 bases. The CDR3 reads CASSLNPGQGGEKLFF. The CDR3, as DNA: TGTGCCAGCAGTCTGAACCCGGGACAGGGGGGGGAAAAACTGTTTTTT. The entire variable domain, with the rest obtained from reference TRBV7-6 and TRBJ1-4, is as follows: GAGVSQSPRYKVTKRGQDVALRCDPISGHVSLYWYRQALGQGPEFLTYFNYEAQQDKSGLPNDRFSAERPEGSISTLTIQRTEQRDSAMYRCASSLNPGQGGEKLFFGSGTQLSVL.